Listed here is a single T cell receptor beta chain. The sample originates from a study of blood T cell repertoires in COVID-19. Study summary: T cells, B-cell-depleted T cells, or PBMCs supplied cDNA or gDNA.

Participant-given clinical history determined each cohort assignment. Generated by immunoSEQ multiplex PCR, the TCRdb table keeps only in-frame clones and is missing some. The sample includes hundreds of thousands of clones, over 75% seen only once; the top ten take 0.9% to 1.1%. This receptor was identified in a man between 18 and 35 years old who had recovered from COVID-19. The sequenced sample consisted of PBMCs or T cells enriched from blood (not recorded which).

CDR3 protein: CASSMGQGRQPQHF. The DNA for the CDR3 is TGTGCCAGTAGTATGGGACAGGGTCGCCAGCCCCAGCATTTT. The genes are TRBV19 and TRBJ1-5; 9 nucleotides match TRBD1. CDR1 and CDR2 (germline): LNHDA, SQIVND (reference sequence). This CDR3 has 14 amino acids. The V and J ends lost 3 bases and 7 bases, in that order; junction bases with no gene match: 4.